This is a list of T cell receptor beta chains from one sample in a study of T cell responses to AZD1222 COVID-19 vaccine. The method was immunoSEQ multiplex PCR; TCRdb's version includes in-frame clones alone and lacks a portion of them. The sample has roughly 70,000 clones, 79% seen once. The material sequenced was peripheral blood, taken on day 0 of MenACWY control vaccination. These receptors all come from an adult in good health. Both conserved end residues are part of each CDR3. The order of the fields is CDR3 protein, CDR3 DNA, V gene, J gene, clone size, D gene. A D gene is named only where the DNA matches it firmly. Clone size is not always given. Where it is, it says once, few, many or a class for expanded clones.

CDR3aa: CASSQPTGVGYNEQFF
CDR3nt: TGTGCCAGCAGCCAACCGACGGGCGTTGGCTACAATGAGCAGTTCTTC
v_gene: TRBV3-1/TRBV3-2
j_gene: TRBJ2-1
abundance: -
d_gene: -

CDR3aa: CASSLLPRRGGARTYTDTQYF
CDR3nt: TGTGCCAGCAGCTTACTTCCCCGGCGGGGGGGAGCACGAACCTACACAGATACGCAGTATTTT
v_gene: TRBV7-6
j_gene: TRBJ2-3
abundance: -
d_gene: TRBD2

CDR3aa: CASSAGFPNGQYF
CDR3nt: TGTGCCAGCAGCGCCGGGTTCCCTAATGGGCAGTACTTC
v_gene: TRBV7-9
j_gene: TRBJ2-7
abundance: -
d_gene: -

CDR3aa: CASSFEWGANTGELFF
CDR3nt: TGCGCCAGCAGCTTTGAGTGGGGCGCGAACACCGGGGAGCTGTTTTTT
v_gene: TRBV5-1
j_gene: TRBJ2-2
abundance: medium-sized
d_gene: -

CDR3aa: CASSVGAQVSGEQFF
CDR3nt: TGTGCCAGCAGCGTAGGAGCGCAGGTGTCGGGTGAGCAGTTCTTC
v_gene: TRBV9
j_gene: TRBJ2-1
abundance: -
d_gene: -

CDR3aa: CASRREGTGELFF
CDR3nt: TGTGCCAGCCGACGTGAGGGGACCGGGGAGCTGTTTTTT
v_gene: TRBV6-5
j_gene: TRBJ2-2
abundance: -
d_gene: -

CDR3aa: CASTPNGRSYEQYF
CDR3nt: TGTGCCAGCACGCCGAATGGGCGCTCCTACGAGCAGTACTTC
v_gene: TRBV7-9
j_gene: TRBJ2-7
abundance: few
d_gene: -

CDR3aa: CASSVQGDTGELFF
CDR3nt: TGTGCCAGCAGCGTACAGGGGGACACCGGGGAGCTGTTTTTT
v_gene: TRBV7-3
j_gene: TRBJ2-2
abundance: -
d_gene: TRBD1

CDR3aa: CARDGYSNQPQHF
CDR3nt: TGTGCCAGGGACGGGTATAGCAATCAGCCCCAGCATTTT
v_gene: TRBV6-9
j_gene: TRBJ1-5
abundance: -
d_gene: -

CDR3aa: CASSLSRPNTEAFF
CDR3nt: TGTGCCAGCAGCCTCTCCAGGCCGAACACTGAAGCTTTCTTT
v_gene: TRBV3-1/TRBV3-2
j_gene: TRBJ1-1
abundance: -
d_gene: -

CDR3aa: CASSVMTTGELFF
CDR3nt: TGTGCCAGCAGCGTAATGACCACCGGGGAGCTGTTTTTT
v_gene: TRBV9
j_gene: TRBJ2-2
abundance: -
d_gene: -

CDR3aa: CATMGREHDEQFF
CDR3nt: TGTGCCACGATGGGGCGGGAGCATGATGAGCAGTTCTTC
v_gene: TRBV24-1
j_gene: TRBJ2-1
abundance: -
d_gene: TRBD2

CDR3aa: CASSLAGTGGTDTQYF
CDR3nt: TGCGCCAGCAGCTTGGCCGGGACAGGGGGCACAGATACGCAGTATTTT
v_gene: TRBV5-1
j_gene: TRBJ2-3
abundance: -
d_gene: TRBD1

CDR3aa: CASSWINTGELFF
CDR3nt: TGTGCCAGCAGCTGGATCAACACCGGGGAGCTGTTTTTT
v_gene: TRBV7-8
j_gene: TRBJ2-2
abundance: -
d_gene: -

CDR3aa: CASRLLTGNGYTF
CDR3nt: TGTGCCAGCAGACTCCTGACAGGGAATGGCTACACCTTC
v_gene: TRBV6-5
j_gene: TRBJ1-2
abundance: -
d_gene: TRBD1

CDR3aa: CASSLRRRAGRSNTEAFF
CDR3nt: TGTGCCAGCAGCTTAAGGAGGAGGGCGGGTAGATCGAACACTGAAGCTTTCTTT
v_gene: TRBV5-4
j_gene: TRBJ1-1
abundance: few
d_gene: -

CDR3aa: CASRAGTGNSNQPQHF
CDR3nt: TGTGCCAGCAGAGCCGGGACAGGGAATAGCAATCAGCCCCAGCATTTT
v_gene: TRBV2
j_gene: TRBJ1-5
abundance: -
d_gene: TRBD1

CDR3aa: CASSPGTVAGNTIYF
CDR3nt: TGTGCCAGCAGCCCAGGGACTGTTGCTGGAAACACCATATATTTT
v_gene: TRBV11-2
j_gene: TRBJ1-3
abundance: -
d_gene: -

CDR3aa: CASSLGTGGYTF
CDR3nt: TGTGCCAGCAGCCTCGGGACAGGCGGCTACACCTTC
v_gene: TRBV3-1/TRBV3-2
j_gene: TRBJ1-2
abundance: -
d_gene: TRBD1

CDR3aa: CAWSVPPNTIYF
CDR3nt: TGTGCCTGGAGTGTACCGCCAAACACCATATATTTT
v_gene: TRBV30
j_gene: TRBJ1-3
abundance: -
d_gene: -

CDR3aa: CAWSAGWGNSNQPQHF
CDR3nt: TGTGCCTGGAGCGCCGGGTGGGGTAATAGCAATCAGCCCCAGCATTTT
v_gene: TRBV30
j_gene: TRBJ1-5
abundance: -
d_gene: -

CDR3aa: CASSQTQGKNEKLFF
CDR3nt: TGTGCCAGCAGTCAAACACAGGGGAAAAATGAAAAACTGTTTTTT
v_gene: TRBV6-5
j_gene: TRBJ1-4
abundance: -
d_gene: TRBD1

CDR3aa: CASSQGTGGYTF
CDR3nt: TGTGCCAGCAGCCAAGGTACCGGTGGCTACACCTTC
v_gene: TRBV3-1/TRBV3-2
j_gene: TRBJ1-2
abundance: -
d_gene: -

CDR3aa: CASSRATAISGNTIYF
CDR3nt: TGTGCCAGCAGCCGTGCGACTGCAATCTCTGGAAACACCATATATTTT
v_gene: TRBV3-1/TRBV3-2
j_gene: TRBJ1-3
abundance: once
d_gene: -

CDR3aa: CASRAGGISNEKLFF
CDR3nt: TGTGCCAGCAGGGCTGGGGGTATCTCTAATGAAAAACTGTTTTTT
v_gene: TRBV19
j_gene: TRBJ1-4
abundance: -
d_gene: -

CDR3aa: CASSPGAGLSLTWDTGELFF
CDR3nt: TGTGCCAGCAGCCCAGGGGCAGGGCTATCCCTTACCTGGGACACCGGGGAGCTGTTTTTT
v_gene: TRBV2
j_gene: TRBJ2-2
abundance: once
d_gene: -

CDR3aa: CASSQTPLNTEAFF
CDR3nt: TGTGCCAGCAGTCAAACACCTTTGAACACTGAAGCTTTCTTT
v_gene: TRBV27
j_gene: TRBJ1-1
abundance: -
d_gene: -

CDR3aa: CASSEQGTGELFF
CDR3nt: TGTGCCAGCAGCGAACAGGGAACCGGGGAGCTGTTTTTT
v_gene: TRBV9
j_gene: TRBJ2-2
abundance: -
d_gene: -

CDR3aa: CASSFGQGVSSSYNSPLHF
CDR3nt: TGTGCCAGCAGCTTTGGACAGGGGGTGTCAAGTTCCTATAATTCACCCCTCCACTTT
v_gene: TRBV13
j_gene: TRBJ1-6
abundance: -
d_gene: TRBD1

CDR3aa: CASSLADGGTDTQYF
CDR3nt: TGTGCCAGCAGCTTGGCGGACGGGGGCACAGATACGCAGTATTTT
v_gene: TRBV5-5
j_gene: TRBJ2-3
abundance: -
d_gene: -

CDR3aa: CAIGQETQYF
CDR3nt: TGTGCCATCGGGCAAGAGACCCAGTACTTC
v_gene: TRBV10-3
j_gene: TRBJ2-5
abundance: -
d_gene: -

CDR3aa: CASRGRGQETQYF
CDR3nt: TGTGCCAGCAGGGGCAGGGGTCAAGAGACCCAGTACTTC
v_gene: TRBV6-5
j_gene: TRBJ2-5
abundance: few
d_gene: -

CDR3aa: CASSMEDRDDEQYF
CDR3nt: TGTGCCAGTAGTATGGAGGACAGGGACGACGAGCAGTACTTC
v_gene: TRBV19
j_gene: TRBJ2-7
abundance: -
d_gene: TRBD1

CDR3aa: CASTERSGTGYSDTQYF
CDR3nt: TGTGCCAGCACCGAACGTTCCGGGACAGGTTATTCCGATACGCAGTATTTT
v_gene: TRBV25-1
j_gene: TRBJ2-3
abundance: -
d_gene: TRBD1

CDR3aa: CASSQLSGGAGDTQYF
CDR3nt: TGTGCCAGCAGCCAACTTAGCGGGGGGGCGGGAGATACGCAGTATTTT
v_gene: TRBV11-2
j_gene: TRBJ2-3
abundance: -
d_gene: TRBD2

CDR3aa: CASKSGRANTGELFF
CDR3nt: TGTGCCAGTAAAAGCGGGAGGGCCAACACCGGGGAGCTGTTTTTT
v_gene: TRBV19
j_gene: TRBJ2-2
abundance: -
d_gene: TRBD2

CDR3aa: CASSRDGVSPLHF
CDR3nt: TGTGCCAGCAGCCGGGACGGAGTTTCCCCCCTCCACTTT
v_gene: TRBV6-5
j_gene: TRBJ1-6
abundance: -
d_gene: -

CDR3aa: CASSLMAAGNTEAFF
CDR3nt: TGTGCCAGCAGCTTAATGGCAGCTGGCAACACTGAAGCTTTCTTT
v_gene: TRBV7-3
j_gene: TRBJ1-1
abundance: -
d_gene: -

CDR3aa: CASSLTGGSDTQYF
CDR3nt: TGTGCCAGCAGCTTGACAGGGGGCTCAGATACGCAGTATTTT
v_gene: TRBV5-6
j_gene: TRBJ2-3
abundance: -
d_gene: TRBD1

CDR3aa: CASSPNRGGEQYF
CDR3nt: TGTGCCAGTAGTCCTAATAGGGGAGGCGAGCAGTACTTC
v_gene: TRBV19
j_gene: TRBJ2-7
abundance: -
d_gene: -

CDR3aa: CASSSNYLANEQFF
CDR3nt: TGTGCCAGCAGCTCCAACTATCTAGCCAATGAGCAGTTCTTC
v_gene: TRBV11-2
j_gene: TRBJ2-1
abundance: few
d_gene: -

CDR3aa: CASSFSTSLSGEQFF
CDR3nt: TGTGCCAGCAGCTTTTCAACTAGCTTATCGGGTGAGCAGTTCTTC
v_gene: TRBV5-8
j_gene: TRBJ2-1
abundance: -
d_gene: -

CDR3aa: CAWKVGAHTQYF
CDR3nt: TGTGCCTGGAAGGTGGGAGCACATACGCAGTATTTT
v_gene: TRBV30
j_gene: TRBJ2-3
abundance: -
d_gene: -

CDR3aa: CASMLLSEAFF
CDR3nt: TGTGCCAGCATGCTTTTGTCTGAAGCTTTCTTT
v_gene: TRBV2
j_gene: TRBJ1-1
abundance: -
d_gene: -

CDR3aa: CASSPGLVNSHEQYF
CDR3nt: TGTGCCAGCAGTCCGGGACTAGTTAATTCCCACGAGCAGTACTTC
v_gene: TRBV28
j_gene: TRBJ2-7
abundance: -
d_gene: TRBD2

CDR3aa: CASSLGTGWIYGYTF
CDR3nt: TGTGCCAGCAGCCTCGGGACTGGTTGGATATATGGCTACACCTTC
v_gene: TRBV28
j_gene: TRBJ1-2
abundance: -
d_gene: -

CDR3aa: CASSLNRPAVGYTF
CDR3nt: TGTGCCAGCAGCTTGAACCGGCCAGCCGTCGGCTACACCTTC
v_gene: TRBV5-6
j_gene: TRBJ1-2
abundance: -
d_gene: -

CDR3aa: CASSAGSGYGYTF
CDR3nt: TGTGCCAGTAGTGCCGGGAGCGGCTATGGCTACACCTTC
v_gene: TRBV19
j_gene: TRBJ1-2
abundance: -
d_gene: -

CDR3aa: CASSQGTVEKLFF
CDR3nt: TGTGCCAGCAGCCAAGGGACGGTAGAAAAACTGTTTTTT
v_gene: TRBV3-1/TRBV3-2
j_gene: TRBJ1-4
abundance: -
d_gene: -

CDR3aa: CASSSNRAVEQFF
CDR3nt: TGTGCCAGCAGCTCAAACAGGGCCGTTGAGCAGTTCTTC
v_gene: TRBV7-9
j_gene: TRBJ2-1
abundance: few
d_gene: -